A single sample gave rise to the 13 T cell receptor beta chains below, sequenced in a study of T-cell memory formation after mild COVID-19. TCRdb analysed the 5' RACE reads with MiXCR anew, one entry per CDR3 protein. The sample yields 68,000 or so distinct CDR3 sequences, over 15% seen once. The sequencing sample was made of PBMCs or a T cell subset sorted from them (not recorded which). All receptors come from an adult woman who had mild COVID-19 (a few samples of this study predate the infection). Cell type and time point are not known.

This clonotype was seen repeatedly, ten times or more. The rearrangement links TRBV7-8 to TRBJ2-5, with 9 bases identical to TRBD2. Germline assignment: CDR1 SGHVS and CDR2 FQNEAQ. This CDR3 has 15 residues. J was trimmed by 3 bases and V by 6 bases; bases with no gene match: 8. CDR3 sequence (DNA): TGTGCCAGCAGGGCTCCGGGACTAGCAGAAGAGACCCAGTACTTC. Encoded protein: CASRAPGLAEETQYF.

The chain has TRBV7-6 and TRBJ2-7; 15 nucleotides align to TRBD2. The junction had 18 bases not matched to a gene; V was cut back by 6 bases and J by 0 bases. CDR1 is SGHVS and CDR2 is FNYEAQ in the germline V gene. CDR3 length: 21 amino acids. The CDR3, as DNA: TGTGCCAGCAGAGCTCTGCCGGGACAGGGACTAGCGGGGGGCCACTCCTACGAGCAGTACTTC. This encodes CASRALPGQGLAGGHSYEQYF. Combining the CDR3 with reference TRBV7-6 and TRBJ2-7 gives the whole variable domain GAGVSQSPRYKVTKRGQDVALRCDPISGHVSLYWYRQALGQGPEFLTYFNYEAQQDKSGLPNDRFSAERPEGSISTLTIQRTEQRDSAMYRCASRALPGQGLAGGHSYEQYFGPGTRLTVT.

This clonotype was counted only a few times. This chain joins TRBV7-9 and TRBJ2-1; perhaps TRBD2 as D (5 bases). Germline CDR1 and CDR2: SEHNR and FQNEAQ (reference sequence). CDR3 size: 14 residues. V was cut by 4 bases and J by 4 bases, with 11 bases left in between. CDR3 bases: TGTGCCAGCAGCTCACAAGGGAGTTACAATGAGCAGTTCTTC. Translating it yields CASSSQGSYNEQFF.

The rearrangement links TRBV7-9 to TRBJ2-3; TRBD2 aligns across 9 bases. J lost 4 bases, V lost 8 bases, and 10 bases had no gene match. Germline loops: CDR1 SEHNR, CDR2 FQNEAQ (reference sequence). The CDR3 contains 15 residues. This chain's CDR3 is CASLNQRGAADTQYF. CDR3 sequence (DNA): TGTGCCAGCTTAAATCAGCGGGGGGCGGCAGATACGCAGTATTTT. Variable domain in full (rest from reference TRBV7-9 and TRBJ2-3): DTGVSQNPRHKITKRGQNVTFRCDPISEHNRLYWYRQTLGQGPEFLTYFQNEAQLEKSRLLSDRFSAERPKGSFSTLEIQRTEQGDSAMYLCASLNQRGAADTQYFGPGTRLTVL.

The CDR3 DNA sequence: TGCAGCGTTGAAGATTCATCGGACAGGACGAACACCGGGGAGCTGTTTTTT. As protein: CSVEDSSDRTNTGELFF. The gene calls are TRBV29-1 and TRBJ2-2; 7 bases line up with TRBD1. V was pared by 0 bases and J by 0 bases, with 7 bases of the junction left unmatched. This CDR3 region has 17 residues. The V gene's germline CDR1 is SQVTM and CDR2 ANQGSEA.

The rearrangement uses TRBV12-3 or TRBV12-4 and TRBJ1-1; D is perhaps TRBD1 (5 bases). The V gene lost 4 bases and the J gene lost 4 bases, with 10 bases spanning the gap. The CDR3 length is 13 residues. The CDR3 here is CASSSGSSTEAFF. The CDR3 bases are TGTGCCAGCAGTTCAGGGTCTTCCACTGAAGCTTTCTTT.

The V and J genes are TRBV7-6 and TRBJ2-7, with 7 nucleotides matching TRBD2. This CDR3 is built from 13 residues. V lost 5 bases to trimming and J lost 6 bases; unmatched junction nucleotides: 7. The germline CDR1 and CDR2 sequences are SGHVS and FNYEAQ. CDR3 nucleotide sequence: TGTGCCAGCAGCAAGGGAGGGGTGGGCGAGCAGTACTTC. Protein: CASSKGGVGEQYF.

There are a few counts of this clonotype. This rearrangement joins TRBV12-3 or TRBV12-4 to TRBJ2-7, with D hard to call. The CDR3 has 12 residues. The V gene lost 6 bases and the J gene lost 6 bases, with 12 bases spanning the gap. The CDR3 sequence is CASSPPGFEQYF. CDR3 DNA sequence: TGTGCCAGCAGCCCCCCGGGCTTCGAGCAGTACTTC.

The table lists this clonotype with a few counts. This sequence joins TRBV7-9 and TRBJ2-3; possible D gene TRBD2, 6 bases. The CDR3 sequence is 18 residues long. V was clipped by 1 base and J by 2 bases, with 19 bases between them. The V gene's germline CDR1 is SEHNR and CDR2 FQNEAQ (reference sequence). As DNA, the CDR3 is TGTGCCAGCAGCTTAGTGGCCGGCGGGGTCTTCCTCACAGATACGCAGTATTTT. Encoded protein: CASSLVAGGVFLTDTQYF.

The sample holds a few counts of this clonotype. As DNA, the CDR3 is TGTGCCACCAGCAGAGTTCAATACGAAGCTTTCTTT. This translates into CATSRVQYEAFF. The chain joins TRBV15 to TRBJ1-1, with D hard to call. The CDR3 is made up of 12 amino acids. The V and J ends lost 1 base and 8 bases respectively, with 8 bases between them. Germline-derived CDR1 and CDR2 are LNHNV and YYDKDF (reference sequence).

This chain joins TRBV4-2 and TRBJ2-1; 10 positions match TRBD2. With V trimmed by 8 bases and J by 4 bases, 8 bases remained unmatched. Germline CDR1 and CDR2: LGHNA and YNFKEQ. The CDR3 has 15 residues. CDR3 in amino acids: CASDPAGGRYNEQFF. CDR3 coding DNA: TGTGCCAGCGACCCAGCGGGGGGGCGATACAATGAGCAGTTCTTC.

On this clonotype itself: Germline and junction disagree at one end, which may indicate a read error. The V call is TRBV7-9, the J call TRBJ2-7, with 9 nucleotides matching TRBD1. This CDR3 spans 14 amino acids. CDR1 is SEHNR and CDR2 is FQNEAQ in the germline V gene (reference sequence). The CDR3 coding sequence is TGTGCCACCAGCCACCGGGACAGGGCTTTCGAGCAGTACTTC. Protein product: CATSHRDRAFEQYF. Combining the CDR3 with reference TRBV7-9 and TRBJ2-7 gives the whole variable domain DTGVSQNPRHKITKRGQNVTFRCDPISEHNRLYWYRQTLGQGPEFLTYFQNEAQLEKSRLLSDRFSAERPKGSFSTLEIQRTEQGDSAMYLCATSHRDRAFEQYFGPGTRLTVT.

The chain recombines TRBV9 with TRBJ2-1; 7 bases are shared with TRBD2. J lost 7 bases, V lost 4 bases, and 8 bases had no gene match. This CDR3 has 14 amino acids. Germline V gene data show CDR1 as SGDLS and CDR2 as YYNGEE. CDR3 protein: CASSKGLVGNEQFF. Written as DNA, the CDR3 is TGTGCCAGCAGCAAAGGACTAGTGGGAAATGAGCAGTTCTTC.